These T cell receptor beta chains were read from a single sample in a study of blood T cells in healthy people across ages. MiXCR was run by TCRdb on the 5' RACE reads, yielding one entry per CDR3 protein. Seen here are over 1,500,000 distinct CDR3 sequences, roughly 52% observed once, and the top ten hold approximately 2%. The sample comprised blood. The receptors here all came from a woman in her thirties or forties in good health. Both conserved end residues are part of each CDR3. The order of the fields is clone size, D gene, V gene, J gene, CDR3 protein, CDR3 DNA. The D gene is left open where the match is weak. Part of the rows lack a size; the others show once, few, many or a class for expanded clones.

-	-	TRBV28	TRBJ1-2	CASSLRGANGYTF	TGTGCCAGCAGTTTACGGGGGGCCAATGGCTACACCTTC
-	TRBD2	TRBV4-2	TRBJ2-7	CASSQEGGRGVNEQYF	TGTGCCAGCAGCCAAGAAGGAGGGAGGGGAGTAAATGAGCAGTACTTC
-	-	TRBV6-2/TRBV6-3	TRBJ2-1	CASSRPGPFSEQFF	TGTGCCAGCAGTCGCCCGGGACCGTTTAGTGAGCAGTTCTTC
few	-	TRBV29-1	TRBJ2-7	CSVLSGSSYEQYF	TGCAGCGTTCTTTCAGGTAGCTCCTACGAGCAGTACTTC
-	TRBD1	TRBV29-1	TRBJ1-5	CSVSQGAYQPQHF	TGCAGCGTGAGTCAGGGGGCCTATCAGCCCCAGCATTTT
few	TRBD1	TRBV27	TRBJ1-4	CASKHRGQINEKLFF	TGTGCCAGCAAACATCGGGGACAGATTAATGAAAAACTGTTTTTT
-	-	TRBV20-1	TRBJ1-5	CSARSGADQPQHF	TGCAGTGCTAGATCAGGGGCCGATCAGCCCCAGCATTTT
-	-	TRBV28	TRBJ1-4	CASEGGWATNEKLFF	TGTGCCAGCGAGGGGGGCTGGGCAACTAATGAAAAACTGTTTTTT
few	-	TRBV24-1	TRBJ2-1	CATGGGGAYNEQFF	TGTGCCACCGGAGGAGGGGGCGCCTACAATGAGCAGTTCTTC
-	TRBD1	TRBV9	TRBJ2-1	CASKGGTGDYNEQFF	TGTGCCAGCAAGGGGGGGACAGGGGACTACAATGAGCAGTTCTTC
-	-	TRBV6-6	TRBJ2-5	CASSYENKETQYF	TGTGCCAGCAGTTACGAAAATAAAGAGACCCAGTACTTC
-	-	TRBV9	TRBJ2-3	CASSSRVGGTDTQYF	TGTGCCAGCAGCTCCCGCGTGGGGGGAACAGATACGCAGTATTTT
-	-	TRBV20-1	TRBJ1-2	CSARDHRGKDGYTF	TGCAGTGCTAGAGATCACAGAGGCAAGGATGGCTACACCTTC
-	-	TRBV4-3	TRBJ2-4	CASSQDESSAQSGKNIQYF	TGCGCCAGCAGCCAAGATGAGTCCTCGGCTCAGTCAGGCAAAAACATTCAGTACTTC
-	-	TRBV27	TRBJ2-7	CASSLFGGLSYEQYF	TGTGCCAGCAGTTTATTTGGGGGCCTCTCCTACGAGCAGTACTTC
-	TRBD2	TRBV28	TRBJ2-1	CAGSDRLAGFSYNEQFF	TGTGCCGGTAGCGATAGACTAGCGGGGTTTTCCTACAATGAGCAGTTCTTC
-	TRBD2	TRBV20-1	TRBJ2-1	CSAREAPGLAGAREQFF	TGCAGTGCTAGAGAGGCCCCAGGACTAGCGGGGGCTCGGGAGCAGTTCTTC
few	TRBD2	TRBV20-1	TRBJ2-1	CSASGTSGGALSEQFF	TGCAGTGCGAGCGGGACTAGCGGGGGGGCCCTCTCAGAGCAGTTCTTC
-	-	TRBV20-1	TRBJ2-3	CSAGLISTDTQYF	TGCAGTGCTGGGCTGATTAGCACAGATACGCAGTATTTT
few	TRBD2	TRBV5-1	TRBJ2-3	CASSSLQSGGRTDTQYF	TGCGCCAGCAGCTCCCTCCAGAGCGGGGGGCGCACAGATACGCAGTATTTT
-	-	TRBV4-3	TRBJ2-5	CASSQDAGTETQYF	TGCGCCAGCAGCCAAGATGCGGGTACAGAGACCCAGTACTTC
once	-	TRBV27	TRBJ2-7	CASSPSGTPSPSYEQYF	TGTGCCAGCAGTCCCTCCGGGACACCGAGTCCCTCCTACGAGCAGTACTTC
many	-	TRBV7-2	TRBJ1-5	CASSLWGRGEAQPQHF	TGTGCCAGCAGCTTATGGGGCAGGGGAGAAGCCCAGCCCCAGCATTTT
-	-	TRBV7-2	TRBJ2-3	CASSLRLTPTDTQYF	TGTGCCAGCAGCCTTAGGCTAACCCCCACAGATACGCAGTATTTT
-	-	TRBV6-2/TRBV6-3	TRBJ1-2	CASRAPNYRGYTF	TGTGCCAGCAGGGCACCGAACTACCGAGGCTACACCTTC
-	-	TRBV2	TRBJ2-1	CASGELGLALNEQFF	TGTGCCAGCGGAGAACTAGGCCTAGCGTTAAATGAGCAGTTCTTC
-	-	TRBV7-6	TRBJ2-7	CASSLAGATYNEQYF	TGTGCCAGCAGCTTAGCGGGAGCCACCTACAATGAGCAGTACTTC
-	-	TRBV2	TRBJ2-1	CASSDLIRRFF	TGTGCCAGCAGTGACCTTATTCGAAGGTTCTTC
-	-	TRBV29-1	TRBJ2-7	CSGTFTGEQYF	TGCAGCGGGACCTTCACGGGGGAGCAGTACTTC
-	TRBD2	TRBV6-2/TRBV6-3	TRBJ2-7	CAGRPLAFYEQYF	TGTGCCGGCAGACCACTAGCGTTCTACGAGCAGTACTTC
few	TRBD2	TRBV7-9	TRBJ2-5	CASSSQLAGQETQYF	TGTGCCAGCAGCTCCCAACTAGCGGGGCAAGAGACCCAGTACTTC
few	TRBD2	TRBV4-2	TRBJ2-5	CASSQESPSGGIQETQYF	TGTGCCAGCAGCCAAGAATCCCCTAGCGGGGGAATACAAGAGACCCAGTACTTC
-	-	TRBV12-3/TRBV12-4	TRBJ2-1	CATTDTRLGNEQFF	TGTGCCACGACGGACACGAGGCTGGGTAATGAGCAGTTCTTC
few	-	TRBV7-9	TRBJ2-4	CASSLSSMAKNIQYF	TGTGCCAGCAGCTTAAGTAGTATGGCCAAAAACATTCAGTACTTC
few	TRBD2	TRBV4-2	TRBJ2-5	CASSLNPGGPRETQYF	TGTGCCAGCAGCCTCAACCCGGGGGGGCCTCGAGAGACCCAGTACTTC
few	TRBD2	TRBV20-1	TRBJ2-1	CSGGGAMHNEQFF	TGCAGTGGCGGGGGGGCGATGCACAATGAGCAGTTCTTC
many	TRBD2	TRBV27	TRBJ2-7	CASRLSGGEYEQYF	TGTGCCAGCAGACTCAGCGGGGGGGAGTACGAGCAGTACTTC
-	-	TRBV7-8	TRBJ2-5	CASRVQMQETQYF	TGTGCCAGCAGAGTACAGATGCAAGAGACCCAGTACTTC
-	-	TRBV2	TRBJ2-7	CASSERQGQVYEQYF	TGTGCCAGCAGTGAGCGGCAGGGACAAGTCTACGAGCAGTACTTC
-	-	TRBV27	TRBJ1-1	CASRGATPAEAFF	TGTGCCAGTCGCGGGGCGACCCCGGCTGAAGCTTTCTTT
once	-	TRBV20-1	TRBJ2-7	CSARRGQRSSYEQYF	TGCAGTGCTAGAAGAGGACAGAGAAGCTCCTACGAGCAGTACTTC
-	-	TRBV20-1	TRBJ2-7	CSARTPSRGPYEQYF	TGCAGTGCTAGAACGCCGAGTCGAGGTCCCTACGAGCAGTACTTC
-	TRBD1	TRBV7-2	TRBJ2-3	CASSGDRGRSTDTQYF	TGTGCCAGCAGCGGGGACAGGGGGCGAAGCACAGATACGCAGTATTTT
few	-	TRBV6-6	TRBJ2-3	CASSYGQGPTDTQYF	TGTGCCAGCAGTTACGGTCAGGGCCCCACAGATACGCAGTATTTT
-	-	TRBV6-5	TRBJ2-7	CASGPRDNYEQYF	TGTGCCAGCGGGCCCCGGGACAACTACGAGCAGTACTTC